One and the same sample provided the 15 T cell receptor beta chains below, sequenced in a study of T cell responses to AZD1222 COVID-19 vaccine. This table comes from immunoSEQ multiplex PCR, and its TCRdb copy is limited to in-frame clones, with some not included. Here the sample spans more than 140,000 clones, about 91% being singletons. Sequenced here: peripheral blood, sampled on day 0 of MenACWY control vaccination. The receptors were sampled from an adult in good health.

The rearrangement joins TRBV7-2 to TRBJ1-3; unclear D gene. The V and J ends lost 2 bases and 5 bases respectively, with 7 bases between them. CDR3 length: 13 amino acids. Germline V CDR1 and CDR2: SGHTA, FQGNSA. The DNA of the CDR3 is TGTGCCAGCAGCTTAAACACCAGAAACACCATATATTTT. As protein: CASSLNTRNTIYF.

The chain joins TRBV7-3 to TRBJ1-2; 9 bases line up with TRBD1. Germline assignment: CDR1 SGHTA and CDR2 FQGTGA. J gave up 8 bases and V 1 base, and 5 bases lay outside the gene matches. This CDR3 has 14 residues. This CDR3 is CASSLSRQGEGYTF. CDR3 bases: TGTGCCAGCAGCTTAAGTCGACAGGGGGAAGGCTACACCTTC.

CDR3 DNA sequence: TGTGCCAGCAGTTTCAGGATGCTGAACACTGAAGCTTTCTTT. Translating it yields CASSFRMLNTEAFF. V is TRBV28 and J is TRBJ1-1; D ambiguous. Germline CDR1 reads MDHEN; CDR2 reads SYDVKM. Trimming cost V 3 bases and J 0 bases, with 8 bases left between them. The CDR3 loop spans 14 amino acids.

The sample holds a few counts of this clone. In DNA, the CDR3 is TGTGCCAGTAGTATTCCATTGGACACTGAAGCTTTCTTT. Its protein product is CASSIPLDTEAFF. This sequence joins TRBV19 and TRBJ1-1; D unclear. The CDR3 loop spans 13 amino acids. Germline lookup yields CDR1 LNHDA and CDR2 SQIVND (reference sequence). V gave up 3 bases and J gave up 3 bases, with 8 bases separating them.

The gene calls are TRBV27 and TRBJ2-7; 8 nucleotides match TRBD2. V was clipped by 0 bases and J by 3 bases; unmatched bases: 4. This CDR3 is 15 amino acids long. Germline CDR1 is MNHEY and CDR2 is SMNVEV (reference sequence). CDR3 in DNA: TGTGCCAGCAGTTTATCCCCCGCGGGGGGCTACGAGCAGTACTTC. It translates to CASSLSPAGGYEQYF.

This chain's CDR3 is CASLGGNSSYEQYF. CDR3 nucleotide sequence: TGTGCCAGTTTAGGCGGGAACAGCTCCTACGAGCAGTACTTC. This chain links TRBV28 with TRBJ2-7; possible D gene TRBD2, 6 bases. This CDR3 is built from 14 residues. V was shortened by 9 bases and J by 0 bases, with 15 bases between the two germline ends. Germline V gene lookup returns CDR1 MDHEN and CDR2 SYDVKM.

The chain has TRBV5-1 and TRBJ1-4; D not certain. Looked up from germline, CDR1 is SGHRS and CDR2 is YFSETQ. V lost 2 bases, J lost 7 bases, and 9 bases lay in between. The CDR3 totals 13 residues. CDR3 in amino acids: CASSLDPSEKLFF. The CDR3 nucleotides are TGCGCCAGCAGCTTAGACCCAAGTGAAAAACTGTTTTTT.

The rearrangement uses TRBV20-1 and TRBJ1-2; TRBD1 is a possible D gene (6 bases). This CDR3 comprises 13 residues. Per the germline V gene, CDR1 is DFQATT and CDR2 is SNEGSKA (reference sequence). The V end lost 3 bases, the J end lost 8 bases, and 16 bases lay between the germline ends. CDR3 nucleotides: TGCAGTGCTAGTGAACCCAGGGGTCGGGGCTACACCTTC. It codes for CSASEPRGRGYTF.

The chain has TRBV24-1 and TRBJ2-1, with TRBD1 as a possible D gene (6 bases). CDR3 size: 15 residues. Germline CDR1 and CDR2: KGHDR and SFDVKD. The V gene lost 3 bases and the J gene lost 5 bases, with 13 bases spanning the gap. CDR3 sequence: CATSDAGTLNNEQFF. The CDR3 coding sequence is TGTGCCACCAGTGATGCCGGGACACTTAACAATGAGCAGTTCTTC.

This chain connects TRBV11-3 to TRBJ1-1; no reliable D call. CDR1 SGHNT and CDR2 YENEEA come from the germline V gene. CDR3 length: 13 residues. Trimming removed 8 bases from V and 1 base from J, with 11 bases in between. The CDR3, as DNA: TGTGCCAGCGGGCTACAGCCGAACACTGAAGCTTTCTTT. Translated, it gives CASGLQPNTEAFF.

The J gene is TRBJ2-3, the V gene TRBV5-4; weak D call: TRBD1 (6 bases). CDR1 is SGHNT, CDR2 YYREEE, per germline (reference sequence). This CDR3 has 16 amino acids. Trimming stripped 4 bases from V and 3 bases from J, with 18 bases between. The CDR3 region is CASSGTQGGRTDTQYF. The CDR3 DNA sequence: TGTGCCAGCAGCGGGACACAGGGTGGTAGGACAGATACGCAGTATTTT.

The chain joins TRBV5-6 to TRBJ1-5; D call uncertain. Germline CDR1 reads SGHDT; CDR2 reads YYEEEE. V was clipped by 4 bases and J by 4 bases, with 6 bases between them. This CDR3 has 12 residues. The CDR3, as DNA: TGTGCCAGCAGCCTCCCTAATCAGCCCCAGCATTTT. This encodes CASSLPNQPQHF. Drawing the rest from reference TRBV5-6 and TRBJ1-5, the complete variable domain is DAGVTQSPTHLIKTRGQQVTLRCSPKSGHDTVSWYQQALGQGPQFIFQYYEEEERQRGNFPDRFSGHQFPNYSSELNVNALLLGDSALYLCASSLPNQPQHFGDGTRLSIL.

This clone was seen once. The chain uses TRBV3-1 (or the pseudogene TRBV3-2) and TRBJ1-1; D gene uncertain. CDR1 and CDR2 (germline): LGHDT, YNNKEL (reference sequence). The CDR3 is 15 amino acids. V was cut by 1 base and J by 1 base, with 10 bases left in between. CDR3 sequence reads: CASSQGWVTNTEAFF. The DNA for the CDR3 is TGTGCCAGCAGCCAAGGGTGGGTCACGAACACTGAAGCTTTCTTT.

This chain joins TRBV18 and TRBJ1-3; D remains ambiguous. The CDR3 contains 14 residues. The germline V and J ends were trimmed by 1 base and 2 bases, with 6 bases remaining between them. CDR1 and CDR2 from the germline V gene are KGHSH and LQKENI. This chain's CDR3 is CASSPQRAGNTIYF. In nucleotides, the CDR3 is TGTGCCAGCTCACCACAGAGGGCTGGAAACACCATATATTTT.

The J gene is TRBJ1-1, the V gene TRBV5-1; possible D gene TRBD1, 5 bases. The CDR3 runs to 15 residues. Deletions cut 0 bases from V and 4 bases from J, with 13 bases between. Germline CDR1 SGHRS, CDR2 YFSETQ. In DNA form, the CDR3 reads TGCGCCAGCAGCTTGGGGTGGGGGTCGGGCACTGAAGCTTTCTTT. It codes for CASSLGWGSGTEAFF.